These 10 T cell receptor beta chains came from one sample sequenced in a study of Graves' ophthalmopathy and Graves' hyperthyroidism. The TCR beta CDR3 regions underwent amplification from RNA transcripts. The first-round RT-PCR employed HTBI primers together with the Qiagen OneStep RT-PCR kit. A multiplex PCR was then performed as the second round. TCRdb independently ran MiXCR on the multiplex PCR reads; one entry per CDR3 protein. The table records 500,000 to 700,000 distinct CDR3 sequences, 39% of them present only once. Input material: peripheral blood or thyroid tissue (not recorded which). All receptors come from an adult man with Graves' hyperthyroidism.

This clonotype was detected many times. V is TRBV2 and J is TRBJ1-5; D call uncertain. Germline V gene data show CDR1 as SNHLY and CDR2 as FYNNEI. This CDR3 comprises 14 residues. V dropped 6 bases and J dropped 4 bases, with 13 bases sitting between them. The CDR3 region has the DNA TGTGCCAGCAGCGGACGTACCACAAATCAGCCCCAGCATTTT. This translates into CASSGRTTNQPQHF.

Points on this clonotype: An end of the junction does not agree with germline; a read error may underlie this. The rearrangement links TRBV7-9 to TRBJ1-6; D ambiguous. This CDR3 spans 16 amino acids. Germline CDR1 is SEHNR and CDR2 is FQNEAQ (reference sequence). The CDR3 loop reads CASNARVEVRRSPPHF. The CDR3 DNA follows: TGTGCCAGCAACGCCCGGGTGGAGGTTAGGAGATCACCCCCCCACTTT.

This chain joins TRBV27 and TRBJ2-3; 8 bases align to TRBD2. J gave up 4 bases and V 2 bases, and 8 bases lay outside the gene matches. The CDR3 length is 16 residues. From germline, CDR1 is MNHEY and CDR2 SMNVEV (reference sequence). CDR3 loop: CASSLLHPAGADTQYF. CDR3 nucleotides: TGTGCCAGCAGTTTACTTCACCCAGCGGGGGCAGATACGCAGTATTTT.

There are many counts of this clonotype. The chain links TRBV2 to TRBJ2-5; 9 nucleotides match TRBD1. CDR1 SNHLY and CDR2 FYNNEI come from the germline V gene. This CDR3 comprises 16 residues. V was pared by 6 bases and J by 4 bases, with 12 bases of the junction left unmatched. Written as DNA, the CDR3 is TGTGCCAGCAGGCTGCCCTACAGGGGGCTTGGAGAGACCCAGTACTTC. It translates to CASRLPYRGLGETQYF.

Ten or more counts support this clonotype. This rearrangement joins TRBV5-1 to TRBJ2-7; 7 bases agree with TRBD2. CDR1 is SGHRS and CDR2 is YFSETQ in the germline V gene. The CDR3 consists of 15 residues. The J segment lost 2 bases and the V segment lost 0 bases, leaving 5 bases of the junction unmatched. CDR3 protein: CASSLDSSGAYEQYF. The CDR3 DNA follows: TGCGCCAGCAGCTTGGATTCTAGCGGAGCCTACGAGCAGTACTTC.

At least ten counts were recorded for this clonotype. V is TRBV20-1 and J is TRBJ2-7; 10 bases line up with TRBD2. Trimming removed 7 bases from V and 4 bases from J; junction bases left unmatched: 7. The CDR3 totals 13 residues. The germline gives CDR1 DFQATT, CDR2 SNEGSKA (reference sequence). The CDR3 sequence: CSGLAGASYEQYF. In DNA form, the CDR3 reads TGCAGTGGTCTAGCGGGAGCGTCTTACGAGCAGTACTTC.

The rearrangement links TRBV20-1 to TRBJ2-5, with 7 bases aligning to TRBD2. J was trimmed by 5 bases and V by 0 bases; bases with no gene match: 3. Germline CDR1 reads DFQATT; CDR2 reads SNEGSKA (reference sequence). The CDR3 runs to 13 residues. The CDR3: CSARDGGGETQYF. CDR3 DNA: TGCAGTGCTAGAGATGGGGGAGGGGAGACCCAGTACTTC.

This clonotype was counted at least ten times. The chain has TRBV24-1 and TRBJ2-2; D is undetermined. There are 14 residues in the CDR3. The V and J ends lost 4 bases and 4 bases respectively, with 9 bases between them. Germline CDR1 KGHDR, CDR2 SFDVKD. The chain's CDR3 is CATSDLMGTGELFF. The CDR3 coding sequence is TGTGCCACCAGTGACCTAATGGGCACCGGGGAGCTGTTTTTT.

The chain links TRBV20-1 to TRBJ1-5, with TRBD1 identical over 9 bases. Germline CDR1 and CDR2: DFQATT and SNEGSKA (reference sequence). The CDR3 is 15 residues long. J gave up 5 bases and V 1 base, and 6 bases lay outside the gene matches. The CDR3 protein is CSARAGQGGDQPQHF. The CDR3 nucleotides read TGCAGTGCTAGAGCGGGACAGGGTGGAGATCAGCCCCAGCATTTT.

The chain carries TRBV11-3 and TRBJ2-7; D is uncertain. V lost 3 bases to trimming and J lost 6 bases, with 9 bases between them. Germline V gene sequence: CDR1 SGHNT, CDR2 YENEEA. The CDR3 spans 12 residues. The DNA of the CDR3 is TGTGCCAGCAGCTTTAGAGAGCTCGAGCAGTACTTC. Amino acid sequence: CASSFRELEQYF.